Described below is a single T cell receptor beta chain sequence and its context. Data came from immunoSEQ multiplex PCR; TCRdb stores just in-frame clones and leaves some out. This table has 160,000 or so clones, over 75% appearing once. The CDR3 runs to 14 residues. V was cut by 7 bases and J by 2 bases, with 15 bases left in between. Per germline, CDR1 SQVTM and CDR2 ANQGSEA. The data are from a study of blood T cell repertoires in COVID-19. The source of this sequence is a man between 60 and 70 years old with active or convalescent COVID-19. The rearrangement uses TRBV29-1 and TRBJ1-5; D perhaps matches TRBD1 (6 bases). Input material: peripheral blood. The CDR3 protein is CSALAGAGNQPQHF. CDR3 coding DNA: TGCAGCGCCTTAGCAGGGGCCGGCAATCAGCCCCAGCATTTT.